The next 25 T cell receptor beta chains were all read from a single sample in a study of T-cell reconstitution after alpha-beta-depleted transplantation in children. Unique molecular identifiers were incorporated during preparation of the TCRbeta library. Via MiXCR, TCRdb re-called the PCR reads, giving one row per CDR3 protein. This table has fewer than 750,000 distinct CDR3 sequences, about 23% appearing once. The input for sequencing was PBMCs, mostly from graft donor cells, taken 360 days after TCRalphabeta/CD19-depleted stem cell transplant. These receptors all come from a boy under three years old who had a stem cell transplant for acute myeloid leukemia, so the T cells may come from the graft donor.

This clonotype appeared many times. The V gene is TRBV29-1, the J gene TRBJ2-7; maybe TRBD1 (6 bases). V was clipped by 7 bases and J by 0 bases, with 16 bases between them. The CDR3 totals 14 residues. Germline-derived CDR1 and CDR2 are SQVTM and ANQGSEA. The CDR3 reads CSALPQGSSYEQYF. The CDR3 nucleotides read TGCAGCGCCCTTCCACAGGGAAGCTCCTACGAGCAGTACTTC.

This clonotype has just a few counts. CDR3 in amino acids: CSVEEQGGTDTQYF. The CDR3 nucleotides read TGCAGCGTTGAAGAACAGGGGGGCACAGATACGCAGTATTTT. The chain is built from TRBV29-1 and TRBJ2-3, with 8 bases fitting TRBD1. Germline loops: CDR1 SQVTM, CDR2 ANQGSEA. The V segment lost 0 bases and the J segment 1 base; nucleotides outside the gene matches: 0. The CDR3 loop spans 14 amino acids.

This clonotype showed up just a few times. The chain combines TRBV27 with TRBJ2-1; 9 nucleotides line up with TRBD2. V shed 5 bases, J shed 5 bases, and the junction held 10 bases outside the gene matches. The CDR3 totals 16 residues. CDR1 is MNHEY, CDR2 SMNVEV, per germline (reference sequence). This chain's CDR3 is CASSGRLAGTNNEQFF. CDR3 DNA: TGTGCCAGCAGTGGCCGTCTAGCGGGGACCAACAATGAGCAGTTCTTC.

This clonotype came up many times. This chain connects TRBV6-1 to TRBJ2-2; tentative D call: TRBD2 (5 bases). CDR3 length equals 16 residues. The V end was cut by 7 bases, the J end by 10 bases, with 25 bases between. CDR1 is MNHNS and CDR2 is SASEGT in the germline V gene. CDR3 residues: CASTSNVVPGVEELFF. In nucleotides, the CDR3 is TGTGCCAGCACCTCAAATGTAGTCCCCGGGGTGGAGGAGCTGTTTTTT.

This clonotype showed up many times. The chain links TRBV10-3 to TRBJ2-1; D possibly corresponds to TRBD2 (7 bases). From germline, CDR1 is ENHRY and CDR2 SYGVKD. The V gene lost 3 bases and the J gene lost 2 bases, with 17 bases spanning the gap. The CDR3 consists of 17 residues. CDR3: CAISDWGGGITYNEQFF. CDR3 nucleotide sequence: TGTGCCATCAGTGACTGGGGGGGCGGGATTACCTACAATGAGCAGTTCTTC.

There are a few counts of this clonotype. The V call is TRBV10-3, the J call TRBJ2-3; 9 bases match TRBD2. Per the germline V gene, CDR1 is ENHRY and CDR2 is SYGVKD. The length of the CDR3 is 13 residues. After removal of 6 bases from V and 4 bases from J, the junction contained 2 bases not matched to a gene. The DNA for the CDR3 is TGTGCCATCAGAGCGGGAGGAGCAGATACGCAGTATTTT. It yields the protein CAIRAGGADTQYF.

The chain joins TRBV13 to TRBJ1-1; possible D gene TRBD1, 5 bases. The germline CDR1 and CDR2 sequences are PRHDT and FYEKMQ (reference sequence). The CDR3 is 14 residues long. Trimming took 4 bases from V and 4 from J, leaving 13 bases between them. CDR3 loop: CASSWGEGRTEAFF. CDR3 nucleotides: TGTGCCAGCAGCTGGGGGGAAGGGCGCACTGAAGCTTTCTTT.

The V gene is TRBV20-1, the J gene TRBJ1-5; perhaps TRBD1 as D (5 bases). The ends were cut back, 2 bases at V and 6 bases at J, with 11 bases in the middle. CDR3 length: 13 residues. Germline loops: CDR1 DFQATT, CDR2 SNEGSKA (reference sequence). The CDR3 DNA follows: TGCAGTGCTAGAATCGGGGACCTTCAGCCCCAGCATTTT. Its protein product is CSARIGDLQPQHF.

This clonotype appeared a few times. V gene TRBV28 combines with J gene TRBJ2-7, with unresolved D. The CDR3 has 13 amino acids. Germline CDR1 and CDR2: MDHEN and SYDVKM. V was trimmed by 6 bases and J by 0 bases, leaving 9 bases between them. The CDR3 here is CASSPRSSYEQYV. In nucleotides, the CDR3 is TGTGCCAGCAGCCCACGTAGCTCCTACGAGCAGTACGTC.

The chain recombines TRBV27 with TRBJ1-5; D is unresolved. Germline V gives CDR1 MNHEY, CDR2 SMNVEV (reference sequence). V dropped 0 bases and J dropped 1 base, with 13 bases sitting between them. This CDR3 spans 17 amino acids. The CDR3 DNA sequence: TGTGCCAGCAGTTTATCCTACAGCCAAACCAGCAATCAGCCCCAGCATTTT. This translates into CASSLSYSQTSNQPQHF.

The chain joins TRBV11-2 to TRBJ2-1, with 11 bases identical to TRBD2. V trimming: 0 bases; J trimming: 3 bases; junction bases outside the gene matches: 7. The germline gives CDR1 SGHAT, CDR2 FQNNGV. This CDR3 comprises 18 residues. CDR3 loop: CASSLDSKTSGIYNEQFF. The CDR3 DNA follows: TGTGCCAGCAGCTTAGATTCTAAGACTAGCGGGATCTACAATGAGCAGTTCTTC.

This clonotype was seen more than once but under ten times. V and J are TRBV20-1 and TRBJ1-5; tentatively, D is TRBD1 (6 bases). The V gene's germline CDR1 is DFQATT and CDR2 SNEGSKA (reference sequence). Trimming took 2 bases from V and 1 from J, leaving 15 bases between them. The CDR3 sequence is 16 residues long. This CDR3 reads CSARRGGGSSNQPQHF. Here the CDR3 DNA reads TGCAGTGCTAGACGGGGGGGCGGGTCGAGCAATCAGCCCCAGCATTTT.

This clonotype appeared many times. V gene TRBV28 combines with J gene TRBJ2-1; D unresolved. CDR1 MDHEN and CDR2 SYDVKM come from the germline V gene. The CDR3 is made up of 15 amino acids. The ends were cut back, 6 bases at V and 0 bases at J, with 12 bases in the middle. The CDR3, as DNA: TGTGCCAGCAGCGCCCCACAGACCTCCTACAATGAGCAGTTCTTC. This codes for CASSAPQTSYNEQFF.

This clonotype occurred a few times. The chain combines TRBV12-3 or TRBV12-4 with TRBJ1-6; the match to TRBD1 covers 7 bases. The V and J ends lost 5 bases and 11 bases, in that order; junction bases with no gene match: 3. The CDR3 extends over 12 amino acids. The CDR3 reads CASSRTGPPLHF. The CDR3, as DNA: TGTGCCAGCAGTCGGACAGGTCCACCCCTCCACTTT.

J is TRBJ1-5 and V is TRBV6-1; 8 bases align to TRBD1. Germline V CDR1 and CDR2: MNHNS, SASEGT. The CDR3 loop spans 15 amino acids. Trimming removed 6 bases from V and 4 bases from J; junction bases left unmatched: 8. DNA for the CDR3: TGTGCCAGCAGAACTCACAGGGGGGGAAATCAGCCCCAGCATTTT. It is translated as CASRTHRGGNQPQHF.

This clonotype was seen a few times. The chain recombines TRBV28 with TRBJ2-3; D tentatively reads TRBD1 or TRBD2 (5 bases each). Germline-derived CDR1 and CDR2 are MDHEN and SYDVKM. Trimming pared 6 bases from V and 0 bases from J, leaving 13 bases between. The length of the CDR3 is 15 residues. This CDR3 is CASSLVGPSTDTQYF. The CDR3 nucleotides read TGTGCCAGCAGCCTGGTGGGACCTAGCACAGATACGCAGTATTTT.

This clonotype was detected many times. The rearrangement uses TRBV11-3 and TRBJ2-5; no firm D call. The V end lost 5 bases, the J end lost 0 bases, and 7 bases lay between the germline ends. The CDR3 sequence is 13 residues long. The germline CDR1 and CDR2 sequences are SGHNT and YENEEA. Written as DNA, the CDR3 is TGTGCCAGCAGCCCCCGGTACCAAGAGACCCAGTACTTC. Amino acids: CASSPRYQETQYF.

The chain joins TRBV7-9 to TRBJ1-6; weak D call: TRBD1 (6 bases). Per the germline V gene, CDR1 is SEHNR and CDR2 is FQNEAQ (reference sequence). The V gene lost 1 base and the J gene lost 10 bases, with 11 bases spanning the gap. The CDR3 has 14 residues. CDR3 nucleotide sequence: TGTGCCAGCAGCTTAGGAGGGACACACTCACCCCTCCACTTT. Translated, it gives CASSLGGTHSPLHF.

For this clonotype: No DNA is shown, since the ends of the CDR3 on it are uncertain; the CDR3 is the one TCRdb lists. This chain uses TRBV7-5 with TRBJ2-3; the DNA was not compared with TRBD2, the D call given in the table. TRBV7-5 is given as a pseudogene. The CDR3 extends over 18 residues, inclusive of both ends. The chain's CDR3 is CISVSEAKTSGGTDTQYF.

This clonotype appeared once. This rearrangement joins TRBV5-1 to TRBJ2-7, with D perhaps being TRBD1 or TRBD2 (5 bases each). V was cut by 0 bases and J by 6 bases, with 13 bases left in between. In germline, CDR1 is SGHRS, CDR2 YFSETQ. This CDR3 has 14 residues. CDR3 DNA sequence: TGCGCCAGCAGCTTGGGAGGAGGCAGGGTCGAGCAGTACTTC. Translating it yields CASSLGGGRVEQYF.

Regarding this clonotype: The CDR3 ends on some other residue instead of the conserved phenylalanine or tryptophan, so this is likely a read error. This chain connects TRBV12-3 or TRBV12-4 to TRBJ1-1, with no clear D. The CDR3 loop spans 12 amino acids. Between the trimmed V and J ends, which lost 6 bases and 8 bases, there was a span of 13 bases. CDR3 sequence: CASSFSQPEAFS. DNA of the CDR3: TGTGCCAGCAGCTTTTCCCAGCCAGAAGCTTTCTCT.

This clonotype was seen once. The J gene is TRBJ1-6, the V gene TRBV20-1; no clear D. The CDR3 sequence is 15 residues long. V was cut by 6 bases and J by 10 bases, with 22 bases left in between. The germline V gene encodes CDR1 DFQATT and CDR2 SNEGSKA (reference sequence). The CDR3 nucleotides are TGCAGTGCGGCGTACGGAATAAGGCCTATCTCACCCCTCCACTTT. This sequence encodes CSAAYGIRPISPLHF.

This clonotype was counted a single time. The genes are TRBV28 and TRBJ1-4, with 7 bases lining up with TRBD1. Germline-derived CDR1 and CDR2 are MDHEN and SYDVKM. This CDR3 contains 14 residues. Trimming at V came to 5 bases and at J to 8 bases, leaving 8 bases not matched to a gene. The CDR3, as DNA: TGTGCCAGCAGTCCCTTTGGGACAGAAGAAAAACTGTTTTTT. Its protein is CASSPFGTEEKLFF.

This clonotype has a handful of counts. The chain carries TRBV4-2 and TRBJ1-4; perhaps TRBD1 as D (6 bases). The CDR3 consists of 15 residues. V was pared by 0 bases and J by 4 bases, with 9 bases between. Germline V CDR1 and CDR2: LGHNA, YNFKEQ. The CDR3 here is CASSQDAGDNEKLFF. DNA of the CDR3: TGTGCCAGCAGCCAAGACGCAGGGGATAATGAAAAACTGTTTTTT.

Many counts were recorded for this clonotype. The chain employs TRBV12-3 or TRBV12-4 and TRBJ2-1; D call uncertain. The CDR3 length is 12 residues. V lost 2 bases and J lost 8, with 7 bases in between. As DNA, the CDR3 is TGTGCCAGCAGTTTACGGCCGCATGAGCAGTTCTTC. This encodes CASSLRPHEQFF.